Listed below are T cell receptor beta chains from one sample, sequenced in a study of PD-1 blockade in classical Hodgkin lymphoma. Measured with immunoSEQ multiplex PCR; TCRdb has only the in-frame clones, and not every one. This repertoire shows 20,000 to 25,000 clones, roughly two thirds found once; its top ten account for approximately 15%. The sequenced sample was peripheral blood mononuclear cells (PBMCs), obtained at baseline. The receptors stem from a human donor with classical Hodgkin lymphoma. CDR3s include the opening cysteine and the closing phenylalanine or tryptophan. D genes are given only for firm matches. Only part of the rows carry a size: once, few, many, or a class if the clone is expanded.

V gene: TRBV6-1; D gene: .; clone size: .; CDR3 length: 12; J gene: TRBJ2-3; CDR3 protein: CASSGRGSTQYF; CDR3 DNA: TGTGCCAGCAGTGGGAGGGGATCCACGCAGTATTTT
V gene: TRBV7-3; D gene: .; clone size: .; CDR3 length: 15; J gene: TRBJ2-4; CDR3 protein: CASSLGPDRSRIQYF; CDR3 DNA: TGTGCCAGCAGCTTAGGCCCCGACAGGTCGAGGATTCAGTACTTC
V gene: TRBV30; D gene: .; clone size: .; CDR3 length: 14; J gene: TRBJ2-1; CDR3 protein: CACRGSTSYNEQFF; CDR3 DNA: TGTGCCTGCCGTGGGAGTACCTCCTACAATGAGCAGTTCTTC
V gene: TRBV19; D gene: .; clone size: .; CDR3 length: 15; J gene: TRBJ2-5; CDR3 protein: CASSIDQGRGETQYF; CDR3 DNA: TGTGCCAGTAGTATAGATCAGGGTCGGGGAGAGACCCAGTACTTC
V gene: TRBV7-8; D gene: .; clone size: .; CDR3 length: 20; J gene: TRBJ2-7; CDR3 protein: CASSLGRRGGGPPRPYEQYF; CDR3 DNA: TGTGCCAGCAGCTTAGGCCGTAGAGGAGGAGGGCCACCAAGACCCTACGAGCAGTACTTC
V gene: TRBV7-2; D gene: .; clone size: .; CDR3 length: 14; J gene: TRBJ2-7; CDR3 protein: CASSLGMGDYEQYF; CDR3 DNA: TGTGCCAGCAGCTTAGGGATGGGGGACTACGAGCAGTACTTC
V gene: TRBV29-1; D gene: TRBD2; clone size: .; CDR3 length: 15; J gene: TRBJ2-3; CDR3 protein: CSVMGLRGITDTQYF; CDR3 DNA: TGCAGCGTTATGGGTTTGCGGGGGATCACAGATACGCAGTATTTT
V gene: TRBV6-5; D gene: TRBD1; clone size: .; CDR3 length: 14; J gene: TRBJ1-6; CDR3 protein: CASRDDRGHSPLHF; CDR3 DNA: TGTGCCAGCAGAGATGACAGGGGGCATTCACCCCTCCACTTT
V gene: TRBV2; D gene: TRBD1; clone size: .; CDR3 length: 15; J gene: TRBJ2-3; CDR3 protein: CASSGGRGSTDTQYF; CDR3 DNA: TGTGCCAGCAGTGGGGGCAGGGGGAGCACAGATACGCAGTATTTT
V gene: TRBV11-2; D gene: TRBD2; clone size: .; CDR3 length: 15; J gene: TRBJ2-7; CDR3 protein: CASSLASGGGDEQYF; CDR3 DNA: TGTGCCAGCAGCTTAGCTAGCGGGGGTGGCGACGAGCAGTACTTC
V gene: TRBV19; D gene: .; clone size: .; CDR3 length: 16; J gene: TRBJ1-5; CDR3 protein: CASIPGEWYSNQPQHF; CDR3 DNA: TGTGCCAGTATCCCCGGCGAGTGGTATAGCAATCAGCCCCAGCATTTT
V gene: TRBV7-7; D gene: .; clone size: .; CDR3 length: 13; J gene: TRBJ2-1; CDR3 protein: CASSLDHRREQFF; CDR3 DNA: TGTGCTAGCAGCTTAGACCATCGGCGGGAGCAGTTCTTC
V gene: TRBV7-8; D gene: TRBD2; clone size: .; CDR3 length: 16; J gene: TRBJ2-5; CDR3 protein: CASSLESGRYQETQYF; CDR3 DNA: TGTGCCAGCAGCTTAGAGAGCGGGAGGTACCAAGAGACCCAGTACTTC
V gene: TRBV4-3; D gene: .; clone size: .; CDR3 length: 17; J gene: TRBJ1-3; CDR3 protein: CASSQDITASSGNTIYF; CDR3 DNA: TGCGCCAGCAGCCAAGATATAACAGCTAGCTCTGGAAACACCATATATTTT
V gene: TRBV11-3; D gene: .; clone size: .; CDR3 length: 13; J gene: TRBJ1-2; CDR3 protein: CASSSNGGYGYTF; CDR3 DNA: TGTGCCAGCAGTTCTAATGGGGGGTATGGCTACACCTTC
V gene: TRBV5-1; D gene: TRBD1; clone size: .; CDR3 length: 14; J gene: TRBJ2-2; CDR3 protein: CASSWDRSTGELFF; CDR3 DNA: TGCGCCAGCAGCTGGGACAGGAGCACCGGGGAGCTGTTTTTT
V gene: TRBV27; D gene: .; clone size: .; CDR3 length: 16; J gene: TRBJ2-4; CDR3 protein: CASSPTPQLAKNIQYF; CDR3 DNA: TGTGCCAGCAGTCCAACCCCCCAGCTAGCCAAAAACATTCAGTACTTC
V gene: TRBV19; D gene: .; clone size: .; CDR3 length: 14; J gene: TRBJ2-7; CDR3 protein: CASSFLGTNYEQYF; CDR3 DNA: TGTGCCAGTAGTTTCCTCGGGACCAATTACGAGCAGTACTTC
V gene: TRBV9; D gene: .; clone size: .; CDR3 length: 14; J gene: TRBJ1-1; CDR3 protein: CASSAGRLNTEAFF; CDR3 DNA: TGTGCCAGCAGCGCGGGACGGCTGAACACTGAAGCTTTCTTT
V gene: TRBV6-6; D gene: .; clone size: .; CDR3 length: 14; J gene: TRBJ1-1; CDR3 protein: CASSYTGRIAEAFF; CDR3 DNA: TGTGCCAGCAGTTACACAGGGAGGATCGCTGAAGCTTTCTTT
V gene: TRBV2; D gene: .; clone size: .; CDR3 length: 14; J gene: TRBJ2-1; CDR3 protein: CASSISQEYNEQFF; CDR3 DNA: TGTGCCAGCAGCATCTCCCAAGAATACAATGAGCAGTTCTTC
V gene: TRBV5-1; D gene: .; clone size: .; CDR3 length: 14; J gene: TRBJ2-7; CDR3 protein: CASSPAGLPLEQYF; CDR3 DNA: TGCGCCAGCAGCCCGGCGGGCCTTCCCCTCGAGCAGTACTTC
V gene: TRBV15; D gene: .; clone size: few; CDR3 length: 13; J gene: TRBJ1-1; CDR3 protein: CATNPRGGTEAFF; CDR3 DNA: TGTGCCACCAACCCGAGAGGGGGTACTGAAGCTTTCTTT
V gene: TRBV7-9; D gene: TRBD1; clone size: .; CDR3 length: 15; J gene: TRBJ2-7; CDR3 protein: CASSEDPGGAHEQYF; CDR3 DNA: TGTGCCAGCAGCGAAGATCCAGGGGGCGCCCACGAGCAGTACTTC
V gene: TRBV5-4; D gene: .; clone size: .; CDR3 length: 14; J gene: TRBJ2-1; CDR3 protein: CASSLQRNYNEQFF; CDR3 DNA: TGTGCCAGCAGCTTACAGCGGAACTACAATGAGCAGTTCTTC
V gene: TRBV7-2; D gene: TRBD1; clone size: once; CDR3 length: 15; J gene: TRBJ1-5; CDR3 protein: CASSLGGTGNQPQHF; CDR3 DNA: TGTGCCAGCAGCTTAGGTGGGACAGGCAATCAGCCCCAGCATTTT
V gene: TRBV28; D gene: .; clone size: .; CDR3 length: 12; J gene: TRBJ1-1; CDR3 protein: CASIARFTEAFF; CDR3 DNA: TGTGCCAGTATTGCGAGATTCACTGAAGCTTTCTTT
V gene: TRBV19; D gene: .; clone size: .; CDR3 length: 17; J gene: TRBJ1-1; CDR3 protein: CASSGAGPMFLNTEAFF; CDR3 DNA: TGTGCCAGTAGTGGGGCAGGGCCCATGTTTTTGAACACTGAAGCTTTCTTT
V gene: TRBV30; D gene: .; clone size: few; CDR3 length: 15; J gene: TRBJ2-6; CDR3 protein: CAWTQGFTGANVLTF; CDR3 DNA: TGTGCCTGGACTCAGGGTTTTACTGGGGCCAACGTCCTGACTTTC
V gene: TRBV30; D gene: .; clone size: .; CDR3 length: 10; J gene: TRBJ2-1; CDR3 protein: CAGGDNEQFF; CDR3 DNA: TGTGCGGGCGGGGACAATGAGCAGTTCTTC
V gene: TRBV11-3; D gene: TRBD1; clone size: .; CDR3 length: 15; J gene: TRBJ1-6; CDR3 protein: CASSLGTADNSPLHF; CDR3 DNA: TGTGCCAGCAGCCTTGGGACAGCAGATAATTCACCCCTCCACTTT
V gene: TRBV5-6; D gene: TRBD1; clone size: .; CDR3 length: 15; J gene: TRBJ2-2; CDR3 protein: CATVNRGPNTGELFF; CDR3 DNA: TGTGCCACCGTCAACAGGGGACCGAACACCGGGGAGCTGTTTTTT
V gene: TRBV10-2; D gene: TRBD2; clone size: .; CDR3 length: 13; J gene: TRBJ2-3; CDR3 protein: CASTAGGTDTQYF; CDR3 DNA: TGCGCCAGCACGGCCGGGGGGACAGATACGCAGTATTTT
V gene: TRBV27; D gene: TRBD2; clone size: .; CDR3 length: 14; J gene: TRBJ2-7; CDR3 protein: CASSFSGRFYEQYF; CDR3 DNA: TGTGCCAGCAGTTTTAGCGGGAGATTCTACGAGCAGTACTTC
V gene: TRBV6-5; D gene: .; clone size: .; CDR3 length: 13; J gene: TRBJ1-2; CDR3 protein: CASSYRTNYGYTF; CDR3 DNA: TGTGCCAGCAGTTACCGGACTAACTATGGCTACACCTTC
V gene: TRBV4-3; D gene: TRBD1; clone size: .; CDR3 length: 14; J gene: TRBJ1-1; CDR3 protein: CASSPEGRGTEAFF; CDR3 DNA: TGCGCCAGCAGCCCTGAAGGCAGGGGGACTGAAGCTTTCTTT
V gene: TRBV7-6; D gene: .; clone size: .; CDR3 length: 15; J gene: TRBJ1-4; CDR3 protein: CASSLSGRGREKLFF; CDR3 DNA: TGTGCCAGCAGTCTTTCAGGACGGGGGCGGGAAAAACTGTTTTTT
V gene: TRBV5-1; D gene: .; clone size: .; CDR3 length: 22; J gene: TRBJ1-5; CDR3 protein: CASSLVREGPFTTLHSNQPQHF; CDR3 DNA: TGCGCCAGCAGCTTGGTCAGGGAGGGACCCTTCACAACCCTTCATAGCAATCAGCCCCAGCATTTT
V gene: TRBV19; D gene: TRBD2; clone size: .; CDR3 length: 17; J gene: TRBJ2-3; CDR3 protein: CASSFLGTSGSSDTQYF; CDR3 DNA: TGTGCCAGTAGTTTCCTCGGGACTAGCGGGAGTTCAGATACGCAGTATTTT
V gene: TRBV28; D gene: .; clone size: .; CDR3 length: 12; J gene: TRBJ1-3; CDR3 protein: CATRSSGNTIYF; CDR3 DNA: TGTGCCACCAGGAGCTCTGGAAACACCATATATTTT
V gene: TRBV27; D gene: .; clone size: .; CDR3 length: 15; J gene: TRBJ2-7; CDR3 protein: CASSLSGRYSYEQYF; CDR3 DNA: TGTGCCAGCAGTTTATCGGGTCGCTACTCCTACGAGCAGTACTTC
V gene: TRBV29-1; D gene: .; clone size: .; CDR3 length: 16; J gene: TRBJ2-5; CDR3 protein: CSVEDRVKWTRETQYF; CDR3 DNA: TGCAGCGTTGAAGATCGGGTCAAATGGACGAGGGAGACCCAGTACTTC
V gene: TRBV6-1; D gene: .; clone size: .; CDR3 length: 12; J gene: TRBJ1-2; CDR3 protein: CASRGGSYGYTF; CDR3 DNA: TGTGCCAGCAGAGGCGGCTCCTATGGCTACACCTTC
V gene: TRBV6-5; D gene: .; clone size: .; CDR3 length: 15; J gene: TRBJ1-2; CDR3 protein: CASSWTSAANYGYTF; CDR3 DNA: TGTGCCAGCAGCTGGACATCCGCGGCTAACTATGGCTACACCTTC
V gene: TRBV19; D gene: .; clone size: .; CDR3 length: 12; J gene: TRBJ2-1; CDR3 protein: CASSFLTNEQFF; CDR3 DNA: TGTGCCAGTAGTTTCCTAACCAATGAGCAGTTCTTC
V gene: TRBV9; D gene: .; clone size: .; CDR3 length: 16; J gene: TRBJ1-6; CDR3 protein: CASSVGLVTNNSPLHF; CDR3 DNA: TGTGCCAGCAGCGTAGGACTCGTTACGAATAATTCACCCCTCCACTTT
V gene: TRBV4-3; D gene: .; clone size: medium-sized; CDR3 length: 14; J gene: TRBJ2-2; CDR3 protein: CASSQVAGSRELFF; CDR3 DNA: TGCGCCAGCAGCCAAGTTGCGGGCTCACGGGAGCTGTTTTTT
V gene: TRBV18; D gene: TRBD1; clone size: .; CDR3 length: 13; J gene: TRBJ1-1; CDR3 protein: CASSPTGMSEAFF; CDR3 DNA: TGTGCCAGCTCACCGACAGGGATGAGTGAAGCTTTCTTT
V gene: TRBV7-9; D gene: .; clone size: few; CDR3 length: 13; J gene: TRBJ1-3; CDR3 protein: CASRRDGGNTIYF; CDR3 DNA: TGTGCCAGCAGGCGGGACGGAGGAAACACCATATATTTT
V gene: TRBV9; D gene: TRBD2; clone size: .; CDR3 length: 14; J gene: TRBJ2-7; CDR3 protein: CASSVSGRGDEQYF; CDR3 DNA: TGTGCCAGCAGCGTAAGCGGGAGGGGTGACGAGCAGTACTTC
V gene: TRBV5-8; D gene: TRBD2; clone size: once; CDR3 length: 14; J gene: TRBJ2-3; CDR3 protein: CASSLGGGPDTQYF; CDR3 DNA: TGTGCCAGCAGCTTGGGGGGAGGGCCCGATACGCAGTATTTT
V gene: TRBV4-2; D gene: TRBD2; clone size: once; CDR3 length: 15; J gene: TRBJ2-1; CDR3 protein: CASSYVAGENNEQFF; CDR3 DNA: TGTGCCAGCAGCTACGTAGCGGGAGAAAACAATGAGCAGTTCTTC
V gene: TRBV9; D gene: .; clone size: hyperexpanded; CDR3 length: 13; J gene: TRBJ1-2; CDR3 protein: CASSVGHDYGYTF; CDR3 DNA: TGTGCCAGCAGCGTCGGTCATGACTATGGCTACACCTTC
V gene: TRBV19; D gene: TRBD1; clone size: many; CDR3 length: 14; J gene: TRBJ1-5; CDR3 protein: CASSILGQNQPQHF; CDR3 DNA: TGTGCCAGTAGTATCTTGGGACAGAATCAGCCCCAGCATTTT
V gene: TRBV29-1; D gene: TRBD1; clone size: .; CDR3 length: 15; J gene: TRBJ1-2; CDR3 protein: CSAFPAGTDNYGYTF; CDR3 DNA: TGCAGCGCCTTTCCGGCCGGGACAGATAACTATGGCTACACCTTC
V gene: TRBV7-6; D gene: .; clone size: .; CDR3 length: 16; J gene: TRBJ2-2; CDR3 protein: CASSLGGSATRGELFF; CDR3 DNA: TGTGCCAGCAGCTTGGGTGGGTCAGCGACCAGAGGGGAGCTGTTTTTT
V gene: TRBV30; D gene: .; clone size: .; CDR3 length: 13; J gene: TRBJ1-5; CDR3 protein: CAWSQGTDQPQHF; CDR3 DNA: TGTGCCTGGAGCCAGGGTACGGATCAGCCCCAGCATTTT
V gene: TRBV19; D gene: TRBD2; clone size: .; CDR3 length: 17; J gene: TRBJ2-2; CDR3 protein: CASSIRGAGVRTGELFF; CDR3 DNA: TGTGCCAGTAGTATACGTGGGGCGGGAGTTAGAACCGGGGAGCTGTTTTTT
V gene: TRBV19; D gene: .; clone size: .; CDR3 length: 11; J gene: TRBJ1-2; CDR3 protein: CASKSGPGYTF; CDR3 DNA: TGTGCCAGTAAATCCGGTCCAGGCTACACCTTC